This record covers a single T cell receptor beta chain. Its antigen is not identified. Patients were excluded because of uncontrolled infection, other autoimmune disease, pregnancy or lactation. The diagnoses drew upon clinical symptoms, serum thyroxine and TRAb, thyroid ultrasound and orbital computed tomography. The investigators amplified TCR beta CDR3 regions from RNA transcripts. First-round RT-PCR with HTBI primers amplified the TCR CDR3 region. In TCRdb, the multiplex PCR reads were re-called with MiXCR into one record per CDR3 protein. Of a few hundred thousand distinct CDR3 sequences in the sample, about 43% were seen once. This entry comes from a study of T cells in Graves' hyperthyroidism and ophthalmopathy. Study-wide results and caveats: Ophthalmopathy got predicted by the model a median approximately six months before its onset. Most expanded thyroid clonotypes above 0.001 also appeared in blood.

The CDR3 loop spans 16 amino acids. In germline, CDR1 is SEHNR, CDR2 FQNEAQ (reference sequence). The receptor's source is an adult woman with Graves' disease, either hyperthyroidism or ophthalmopathy (not recorded which). The genes are TRBV7-9 and TRBJ2-7; tentative D call: TRBD1 (6 bases). Gene TRBJ2-1 matches the end of the DNA better, so the J call may be wrong. Sequencing used peripheral blood or thyroid tissue (not recorded which). Written as DNA, the CDR3 is TGTGCCAGCAGCTCGAGGGGCAGGGGAAGGCCAAGTGAGCAGTTCTTC. Its protein product is CASSSRGRGRPSEQFF.